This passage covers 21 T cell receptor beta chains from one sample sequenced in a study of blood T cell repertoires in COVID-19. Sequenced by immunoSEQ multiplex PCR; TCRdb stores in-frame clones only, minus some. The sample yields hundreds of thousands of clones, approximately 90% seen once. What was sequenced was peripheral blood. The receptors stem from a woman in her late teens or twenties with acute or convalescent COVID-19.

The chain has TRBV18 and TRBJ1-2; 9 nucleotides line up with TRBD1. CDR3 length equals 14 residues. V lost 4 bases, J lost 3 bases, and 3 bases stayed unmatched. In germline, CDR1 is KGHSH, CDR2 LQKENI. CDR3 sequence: CASSLQGADYGYTF. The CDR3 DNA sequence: TGTGCCAGCTCACTACAGGGGGCGGACTATGGCTACACCTTC. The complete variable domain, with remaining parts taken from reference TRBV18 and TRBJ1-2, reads NAGVMQNPRHLVRRRGQEARLRCSPMKGHSHVYWYRQLPEEGLKFMVYLQKENIIDESGMPKERFSAEFPKEGPSILRIQQVVRGDSAAYFCASSLQGADYGYTFGSGTRLTVV.

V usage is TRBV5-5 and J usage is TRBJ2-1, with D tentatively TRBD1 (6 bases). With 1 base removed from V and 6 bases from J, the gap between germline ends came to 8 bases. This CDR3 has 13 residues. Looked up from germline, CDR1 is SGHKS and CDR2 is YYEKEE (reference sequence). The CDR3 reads CASSLTGFNEQFF. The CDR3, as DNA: TGTGCCAGCAGCTTGACAGGGTTCAATGAGCAGTTCTTC.

CDR3 region: CASSLRQGRGTGELFF. DNA of the CDR3: TGCGCCAGCAGCTTACGACAGGGGAGAGGTACCGGGGAGCTGTTTTTT. The chain links TRBV5-1 to TRBJ2-2, with 8 bases that match TRBD1. The CDR3 length is 16 residues. J was trimmed by 5 bases and V by 2 bases; bases with no gene match: 8. From germline, CDR1 is SGHRS and CDR2 YFSETQ.

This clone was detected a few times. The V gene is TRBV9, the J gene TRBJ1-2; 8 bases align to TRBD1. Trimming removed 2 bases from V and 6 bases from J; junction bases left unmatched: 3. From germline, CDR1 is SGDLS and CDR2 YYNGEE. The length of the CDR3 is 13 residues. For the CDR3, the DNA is TGTGCCAGCAGCGTGGACAGGGCCCATGGCTACACCTTC. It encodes CASSVDRAHGYTF.

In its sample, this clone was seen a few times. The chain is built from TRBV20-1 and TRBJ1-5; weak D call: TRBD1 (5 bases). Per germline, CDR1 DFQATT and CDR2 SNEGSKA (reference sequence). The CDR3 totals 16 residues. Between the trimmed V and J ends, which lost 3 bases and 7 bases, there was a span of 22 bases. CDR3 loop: CSASTPFGGWEQPQHF. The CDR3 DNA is TGCAGTGCTAGTACCCCATTTGGGGGGTGGGAACAGCCCCAGCATTTT.

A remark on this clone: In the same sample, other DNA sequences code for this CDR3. Written as DNA, the CDR3 is TGTGCCAGCAGCTTTGGGACAGGGAACACCGGGGAGCTGTTTTTT. Amino acids: CASSFGTGNTGELFF. The chain recombines TRBV7-9 with TRBJ2-2; 8 positions match TRBD1. This CDR3 has 15 amino acids. Germline CDR1 reads SEHNR; CDR2 reads FQNEAQ (reference sequence). V shed 3 bases, J shed 1 base, and the junction held 1 base outside the gene matches.

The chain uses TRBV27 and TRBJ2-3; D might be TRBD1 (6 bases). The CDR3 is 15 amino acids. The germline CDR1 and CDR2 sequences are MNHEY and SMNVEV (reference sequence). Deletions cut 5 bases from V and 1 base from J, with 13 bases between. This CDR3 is CASSLRQVGTDTQYF. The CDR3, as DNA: TGTGCCAGCAGTCTACGACAGGTCGGCACAGATACGCAGTATTTT.

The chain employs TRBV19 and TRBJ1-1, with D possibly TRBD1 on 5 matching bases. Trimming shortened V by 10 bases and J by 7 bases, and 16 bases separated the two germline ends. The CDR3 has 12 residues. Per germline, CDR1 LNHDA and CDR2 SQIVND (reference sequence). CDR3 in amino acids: CATSLGGIEAFF. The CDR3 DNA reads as TGTGCCACCTCGCTGGGGGGGATTGAAGCTTTCTTT.

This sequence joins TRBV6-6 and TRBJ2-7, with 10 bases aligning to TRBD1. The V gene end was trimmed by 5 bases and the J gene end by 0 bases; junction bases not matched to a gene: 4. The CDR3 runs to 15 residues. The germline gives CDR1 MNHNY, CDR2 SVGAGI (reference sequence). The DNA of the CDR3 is TGTGCCAGCAGTAAGGGGACAGGGGCCTCCTACGAGCAGTACTTC. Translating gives CASSKGTGASYEQYF.

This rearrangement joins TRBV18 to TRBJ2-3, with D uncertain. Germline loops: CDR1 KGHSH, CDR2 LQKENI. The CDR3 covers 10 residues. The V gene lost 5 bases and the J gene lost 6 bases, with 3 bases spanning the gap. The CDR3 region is CASSTDTQYF. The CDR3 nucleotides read TGTGCCAGCTCAACTGATACGCAGTATTTT.

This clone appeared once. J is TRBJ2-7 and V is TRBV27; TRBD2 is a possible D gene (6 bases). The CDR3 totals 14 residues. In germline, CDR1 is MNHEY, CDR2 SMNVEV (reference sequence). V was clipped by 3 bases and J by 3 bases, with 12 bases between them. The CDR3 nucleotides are TGTGCCAGCAGTTTGTCGGGAGCGGACTACGAGCAGTACTTC. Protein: CASSLSGADYEQYF.

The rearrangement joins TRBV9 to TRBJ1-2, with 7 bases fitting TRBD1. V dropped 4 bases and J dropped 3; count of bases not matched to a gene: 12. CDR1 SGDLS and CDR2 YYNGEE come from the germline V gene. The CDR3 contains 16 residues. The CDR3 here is CASSTSTGYNHYGYTF. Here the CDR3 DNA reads TGTGCCAGCAGCACCTCGACAGGGTATAACCACTATGGCTACACCTTC.

The CDR3 spells CASSEPPTGDYNEQFF. The CDR3, as DNA: TGTGCCAGCAGTGAACCCCCGACAGGGGATTACAATGAGCAGTTCTTC. The chain carries TRBV6-1 and TRBJ2-1, with 8 bases lining up with TRBD1. The V gene's germline CDR1 is MNHNS and CDR2 SASEGT. This CDR3 contains 16 residues. V lost 2 bases to trimming and J lost 4 bases; unmatched junction nucleotides: 7.

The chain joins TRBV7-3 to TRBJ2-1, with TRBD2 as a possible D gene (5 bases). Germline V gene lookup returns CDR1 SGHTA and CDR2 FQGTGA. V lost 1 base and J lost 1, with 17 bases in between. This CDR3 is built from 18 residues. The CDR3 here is CASSLSSYGDQSYNEQFF. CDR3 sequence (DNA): TGTGCCAGCAGCTTAAGTTCTTACGGGGATCAATCCTACAATGAGCAGTTCTTC.

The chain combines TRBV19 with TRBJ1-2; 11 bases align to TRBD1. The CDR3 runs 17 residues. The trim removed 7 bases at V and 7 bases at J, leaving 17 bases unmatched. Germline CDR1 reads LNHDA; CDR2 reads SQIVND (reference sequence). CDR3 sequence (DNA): TGTGCCAGTACCCCCCCCGGGACAGGGGGATCGAGGAGTGGCTACACCTTC. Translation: CASTPPGTGGSRSGYTF.

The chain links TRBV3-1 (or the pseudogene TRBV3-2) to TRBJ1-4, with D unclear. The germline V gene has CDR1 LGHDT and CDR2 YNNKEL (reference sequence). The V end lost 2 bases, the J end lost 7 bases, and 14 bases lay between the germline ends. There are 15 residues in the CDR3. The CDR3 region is CASSQTPRAAEKLFF. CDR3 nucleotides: TGTGCCAGCAGCCAAACCCCCCGCGCTGCTGAAAAACTGTTTTTT.

The CDR3 sequence is CASRTGSANYGYTF. For the CDR3, the DNA is TGTGCCAGTAGGACGGGATCCGCCAACTATGGCTACACCTTC. The genes are TRBV19 and TRBJ1-2; D call uncertain. The CDR3 covers 14 residues. CDR1 and CDR2 from the germline V gene are LNHDA and SQIVND (reference sequence). The V and J ends lost 6 bases and 2 bases respectively, with 13 bases between them.

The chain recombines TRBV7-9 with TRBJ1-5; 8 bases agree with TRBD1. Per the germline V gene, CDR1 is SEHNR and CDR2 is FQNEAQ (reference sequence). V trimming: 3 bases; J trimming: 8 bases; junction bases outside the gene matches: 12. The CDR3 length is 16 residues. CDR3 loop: CASSLSLTGGWEPQHF. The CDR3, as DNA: TGTGCCAGCAGCTTGTCCCTAACAGGGGGTTGGGAGCCCCAGCATTTT.

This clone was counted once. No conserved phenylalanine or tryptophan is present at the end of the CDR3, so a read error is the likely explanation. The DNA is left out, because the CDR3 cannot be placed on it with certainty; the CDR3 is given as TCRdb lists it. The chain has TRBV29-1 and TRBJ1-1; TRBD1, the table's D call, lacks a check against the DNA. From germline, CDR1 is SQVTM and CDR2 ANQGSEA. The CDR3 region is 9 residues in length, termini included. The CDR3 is CSDTTGQVG.

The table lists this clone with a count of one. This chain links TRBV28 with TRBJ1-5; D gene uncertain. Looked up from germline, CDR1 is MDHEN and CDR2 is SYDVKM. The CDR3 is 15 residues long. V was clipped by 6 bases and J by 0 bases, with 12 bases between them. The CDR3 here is CASSPPRYSNQPQHF. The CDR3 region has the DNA TGTGCCAGCAGCCCCCCCCGGTATAGCAATCAGCCCCAGCATTTT.

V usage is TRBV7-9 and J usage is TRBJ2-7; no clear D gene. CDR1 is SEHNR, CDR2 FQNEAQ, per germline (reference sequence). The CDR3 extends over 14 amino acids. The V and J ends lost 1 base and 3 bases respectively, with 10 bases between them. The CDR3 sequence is CASSLGQAYYEQYF. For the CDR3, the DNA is TGTGCCAGCAGCTTAGGGCAGGCCTACTACGAGCAGTACTTC.